This T cell receptor beta chain emerged from a study of blood T cells in healthy people across ages. Study-wide context: About one barcoded TCR beta cDNA was captured per two T cells.

No fewer than 5.5 micrograms of total RNA were isolated from every sample. Germline values: CDR1 SGHAT, CDR2 FQNNGV. With 5 bases clipped from V and 6 bases from J, the junction kept 10 bases outside the gene matches. CDR3 length: 15 amino acids. Next came a second PCR, run for 7 to 11 cycles, which used a sample-barcoded 5' primer along with a J-beta primer mix. TCRdb fed the 5' RACE reads into MiXCR, producing one record per CDR3 protein. The sample consists of fewer than 750,000 distinct CDR3 sequences, more than 45% of them appearing once. Sequencing used blood. The sequence was obtained from an elderly man in good health. The chain employs TRBV11-2 and TRBJ2-7, with 10 bases matching TRBD2. The CDR3 loop is CASSETSGRVPEQYF. CDR3 nucleotide sequence: TGTGCCAGCAGCGAGACCAGCGGGAGGGTCCCCGAGCAGTACTTC.